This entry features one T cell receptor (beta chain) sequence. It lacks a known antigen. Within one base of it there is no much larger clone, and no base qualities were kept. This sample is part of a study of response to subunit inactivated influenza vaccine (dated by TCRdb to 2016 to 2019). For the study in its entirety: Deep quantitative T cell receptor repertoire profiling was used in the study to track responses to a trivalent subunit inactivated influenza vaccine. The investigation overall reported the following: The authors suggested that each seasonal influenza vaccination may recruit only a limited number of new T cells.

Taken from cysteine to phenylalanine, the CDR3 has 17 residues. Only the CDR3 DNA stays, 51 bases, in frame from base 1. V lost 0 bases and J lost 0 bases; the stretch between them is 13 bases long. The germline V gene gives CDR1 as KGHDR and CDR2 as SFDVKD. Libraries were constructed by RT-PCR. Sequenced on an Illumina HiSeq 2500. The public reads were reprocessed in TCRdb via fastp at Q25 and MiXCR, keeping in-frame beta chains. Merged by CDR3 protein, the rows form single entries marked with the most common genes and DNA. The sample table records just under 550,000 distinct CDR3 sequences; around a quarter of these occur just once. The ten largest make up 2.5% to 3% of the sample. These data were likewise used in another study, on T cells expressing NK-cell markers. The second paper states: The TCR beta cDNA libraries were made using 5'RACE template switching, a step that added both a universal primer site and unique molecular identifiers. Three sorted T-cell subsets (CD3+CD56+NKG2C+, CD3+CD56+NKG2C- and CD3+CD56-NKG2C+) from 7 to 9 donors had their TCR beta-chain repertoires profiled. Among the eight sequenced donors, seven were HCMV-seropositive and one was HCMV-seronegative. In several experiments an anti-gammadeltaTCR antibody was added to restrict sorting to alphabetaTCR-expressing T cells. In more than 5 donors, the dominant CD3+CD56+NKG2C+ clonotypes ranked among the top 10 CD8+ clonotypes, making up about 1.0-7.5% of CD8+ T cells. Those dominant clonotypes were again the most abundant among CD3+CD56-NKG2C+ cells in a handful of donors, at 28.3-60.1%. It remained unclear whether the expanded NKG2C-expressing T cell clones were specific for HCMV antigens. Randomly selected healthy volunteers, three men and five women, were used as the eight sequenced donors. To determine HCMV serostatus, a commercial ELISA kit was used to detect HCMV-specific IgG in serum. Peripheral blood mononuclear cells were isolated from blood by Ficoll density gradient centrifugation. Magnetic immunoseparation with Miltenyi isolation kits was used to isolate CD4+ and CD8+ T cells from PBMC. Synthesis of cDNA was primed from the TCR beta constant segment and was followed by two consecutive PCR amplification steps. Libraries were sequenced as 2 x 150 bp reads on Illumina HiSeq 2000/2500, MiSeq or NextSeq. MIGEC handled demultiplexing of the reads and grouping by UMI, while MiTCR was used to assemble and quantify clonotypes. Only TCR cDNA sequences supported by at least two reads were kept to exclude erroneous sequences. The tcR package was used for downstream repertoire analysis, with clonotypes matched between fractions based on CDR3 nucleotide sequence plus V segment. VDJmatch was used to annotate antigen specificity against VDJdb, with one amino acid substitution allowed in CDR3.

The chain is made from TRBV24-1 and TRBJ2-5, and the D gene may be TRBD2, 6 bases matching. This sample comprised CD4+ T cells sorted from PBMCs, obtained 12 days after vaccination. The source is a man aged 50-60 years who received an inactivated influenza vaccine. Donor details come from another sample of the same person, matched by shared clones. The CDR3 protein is CATSDLPAGQNQETQYF. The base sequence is TGTGCCACCAGTGATTTGCCCGCGGGGCAGAACCAAGAGACCCAGTACTTC.